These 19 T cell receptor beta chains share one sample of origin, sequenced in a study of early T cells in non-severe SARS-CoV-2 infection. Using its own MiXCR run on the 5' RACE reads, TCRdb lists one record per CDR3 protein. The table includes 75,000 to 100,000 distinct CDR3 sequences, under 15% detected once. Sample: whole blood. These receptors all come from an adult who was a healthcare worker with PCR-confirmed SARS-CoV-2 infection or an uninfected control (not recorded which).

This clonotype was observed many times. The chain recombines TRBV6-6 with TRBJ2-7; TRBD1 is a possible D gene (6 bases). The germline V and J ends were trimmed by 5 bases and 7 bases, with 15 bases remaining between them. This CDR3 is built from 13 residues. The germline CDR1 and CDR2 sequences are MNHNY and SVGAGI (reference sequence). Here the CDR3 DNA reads TGTGCCAGCAGTGACAGGTCCCCGGGAGAGCAGTACTTC. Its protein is CASSDRSPGEQYF.

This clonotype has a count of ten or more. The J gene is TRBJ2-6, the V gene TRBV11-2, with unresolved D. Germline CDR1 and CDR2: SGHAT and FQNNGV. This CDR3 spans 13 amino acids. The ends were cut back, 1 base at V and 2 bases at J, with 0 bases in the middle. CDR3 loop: CASSLAGANVLTF. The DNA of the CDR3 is TGTGCCAGCAGCTTAGCTGGGGCCAACGTCCTGACTTTC.

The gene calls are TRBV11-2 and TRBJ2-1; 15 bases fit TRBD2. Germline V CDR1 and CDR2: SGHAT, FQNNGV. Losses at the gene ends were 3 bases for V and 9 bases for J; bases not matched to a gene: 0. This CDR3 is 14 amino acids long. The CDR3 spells CASSLGLAGGEQFF. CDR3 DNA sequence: TGTGCCAGCAGCTTGGGACTAGCGGGAGGTGAGCAGTTCTTC.

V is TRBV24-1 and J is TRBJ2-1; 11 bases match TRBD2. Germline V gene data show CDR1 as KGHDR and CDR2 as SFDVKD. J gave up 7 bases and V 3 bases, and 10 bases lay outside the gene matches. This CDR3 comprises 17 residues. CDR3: CATSDPGLAETKNEQFF. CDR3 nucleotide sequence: TGTGCCACCAGTGATCCGGGACTAGCGGAAACCAAGAATGAGCAGTTCTTC.

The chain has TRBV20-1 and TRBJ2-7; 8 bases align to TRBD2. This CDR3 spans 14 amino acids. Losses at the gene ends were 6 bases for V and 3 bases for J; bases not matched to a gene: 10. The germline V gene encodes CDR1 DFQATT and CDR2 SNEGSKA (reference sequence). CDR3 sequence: CSAPEAGDLYEQYF. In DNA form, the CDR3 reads TGCAGTGCCCCTGAAGCGGGAGACCTCTACGAGCAGTACTTC.

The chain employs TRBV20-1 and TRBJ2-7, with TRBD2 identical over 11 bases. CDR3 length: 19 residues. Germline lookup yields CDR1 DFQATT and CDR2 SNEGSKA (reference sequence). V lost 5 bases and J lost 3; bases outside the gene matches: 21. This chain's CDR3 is CSAFLPGTSGPSGGYEQYF. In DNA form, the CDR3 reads TGCAGTGCTTTCCTTCCCGGGACTAGCGGCCCGTCCGGCGGCTACGAGCAGTACTTC.

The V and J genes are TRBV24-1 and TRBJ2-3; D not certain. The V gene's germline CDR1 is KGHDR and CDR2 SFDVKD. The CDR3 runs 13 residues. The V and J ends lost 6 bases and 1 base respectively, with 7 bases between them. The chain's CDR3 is CATSLLGTDTQYF. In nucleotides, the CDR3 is TGTGCCACCAGTTTGCTGGGCACAGATACGCAGTATTTT.

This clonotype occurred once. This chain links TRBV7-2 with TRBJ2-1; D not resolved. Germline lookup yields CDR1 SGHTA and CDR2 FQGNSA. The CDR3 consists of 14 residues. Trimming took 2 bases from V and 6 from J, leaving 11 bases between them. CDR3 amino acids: CASSLLAALNEQFF. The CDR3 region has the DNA TGTGCCAGCAGCTTATTGGCGGCACTCAATGAGCAGTTCTTC.

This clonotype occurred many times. CDR3 region: CASSQDLDMGGSYGYTF. The CDR3 DNA follows: TGCGCCAGCAGCCAAGATCTGGACATGGGGGGCTCGTATGGCTACACCTTC. The rearrangement joins TRBV4-3 to TRBJ1-2; possible D gene TRBD1, 6 bases. The CDR3 contains 17 residues. Trimming pared 0 bases from V and 5 bases from J, leaving 19 bases between. Germline lookup yields CDR1 LGHNA and CDR2 YSLEER.

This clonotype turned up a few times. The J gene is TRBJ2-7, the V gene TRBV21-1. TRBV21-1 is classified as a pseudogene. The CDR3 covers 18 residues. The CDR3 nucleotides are TGTGCCAGCAGCAAGCCCAAATCGCGGACCATAGATGCCTACGAGCAGTACTTC. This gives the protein CASSKPKSRTIDAYEQYF.

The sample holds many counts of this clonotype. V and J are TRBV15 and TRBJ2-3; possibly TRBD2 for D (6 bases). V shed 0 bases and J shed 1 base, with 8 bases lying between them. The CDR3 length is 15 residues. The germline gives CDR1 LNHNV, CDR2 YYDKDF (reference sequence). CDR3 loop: CATSREGGGTDTQYF. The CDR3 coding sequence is TGTGCCACCAGCAGAGAGGGGGGTGGCACAGATACGCAGTATTTT.

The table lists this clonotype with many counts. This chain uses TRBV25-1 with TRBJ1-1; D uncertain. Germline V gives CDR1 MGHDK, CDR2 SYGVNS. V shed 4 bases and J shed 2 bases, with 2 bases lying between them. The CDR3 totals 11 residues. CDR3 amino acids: CASSVNTEAFF. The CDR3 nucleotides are TGTGCCAGCAGTGTAAACACTGAAGCTTTCTTT.

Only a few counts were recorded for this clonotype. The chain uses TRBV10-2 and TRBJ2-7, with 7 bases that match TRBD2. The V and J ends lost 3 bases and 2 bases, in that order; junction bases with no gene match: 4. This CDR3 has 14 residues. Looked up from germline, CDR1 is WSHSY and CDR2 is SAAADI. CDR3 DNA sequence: TGCGCCAGCAGTGAAGCGGGACCCCCCTACGAGCAGTACTTC. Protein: CASSEAGPPYEQYF.

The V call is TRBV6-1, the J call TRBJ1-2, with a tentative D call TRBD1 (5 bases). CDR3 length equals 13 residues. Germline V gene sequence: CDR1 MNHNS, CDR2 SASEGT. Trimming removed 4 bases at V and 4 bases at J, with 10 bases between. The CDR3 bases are TGTGCCAGCAGTGCAGGGTCGACCTATGGCTACACCTTC. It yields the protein CASSAGSTYGYTF.

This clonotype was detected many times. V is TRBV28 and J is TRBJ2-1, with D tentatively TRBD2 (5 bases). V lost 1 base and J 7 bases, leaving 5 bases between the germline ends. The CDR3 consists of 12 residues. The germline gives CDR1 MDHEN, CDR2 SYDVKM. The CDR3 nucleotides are TGTGCCAGCAGTTTATTAGCGAATGAGCAGTTCTTC. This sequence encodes CASSLLANEQFF.

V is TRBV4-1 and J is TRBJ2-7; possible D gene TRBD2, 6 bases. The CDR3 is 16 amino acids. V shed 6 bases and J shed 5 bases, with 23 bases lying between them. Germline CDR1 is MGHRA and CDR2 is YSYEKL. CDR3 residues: CASRSFSGGKFDEQYF. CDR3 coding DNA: TGCGCCAGCAGATCCTTCTCAGGCGGGAAATTCGACGAGCAGTACTTC.

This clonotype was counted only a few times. The CDR3 DNA reads TGTGCCAGCAGCGCCCCGGGACAGTACAATGAGCAGTTCTTC. Encoded protein: CASSAPGQYNEQFF. The chain uses TRBV7-9 and TRBJ2-1; 7 bases align to TRBD1. Germline CDR1 SEHNR, CDR2 FQNEAQ (reference sequence). The CDR3 is 14 amino acids. V lost 5 bases to trimming and J lost 4 bases; unmatched junction nucleotides: 5.

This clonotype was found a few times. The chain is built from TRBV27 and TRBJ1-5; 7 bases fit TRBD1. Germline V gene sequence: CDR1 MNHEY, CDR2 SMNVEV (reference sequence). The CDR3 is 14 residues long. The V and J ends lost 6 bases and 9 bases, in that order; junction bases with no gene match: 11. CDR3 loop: CASRTGQSHGPQHF. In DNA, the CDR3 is TGTGCCAGCAGAACGGGACAGTCCCATGGGCCCCAGCATTTT.

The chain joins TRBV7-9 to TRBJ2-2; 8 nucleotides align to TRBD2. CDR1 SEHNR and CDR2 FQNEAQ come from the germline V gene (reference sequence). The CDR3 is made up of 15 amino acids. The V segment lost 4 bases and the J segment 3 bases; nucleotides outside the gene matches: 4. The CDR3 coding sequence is TGTGCCAGCAGCTCCCGGGGGGGCGACACCGGGGAGCTGTTTTTT. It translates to CASSSRGGDTGELFF.